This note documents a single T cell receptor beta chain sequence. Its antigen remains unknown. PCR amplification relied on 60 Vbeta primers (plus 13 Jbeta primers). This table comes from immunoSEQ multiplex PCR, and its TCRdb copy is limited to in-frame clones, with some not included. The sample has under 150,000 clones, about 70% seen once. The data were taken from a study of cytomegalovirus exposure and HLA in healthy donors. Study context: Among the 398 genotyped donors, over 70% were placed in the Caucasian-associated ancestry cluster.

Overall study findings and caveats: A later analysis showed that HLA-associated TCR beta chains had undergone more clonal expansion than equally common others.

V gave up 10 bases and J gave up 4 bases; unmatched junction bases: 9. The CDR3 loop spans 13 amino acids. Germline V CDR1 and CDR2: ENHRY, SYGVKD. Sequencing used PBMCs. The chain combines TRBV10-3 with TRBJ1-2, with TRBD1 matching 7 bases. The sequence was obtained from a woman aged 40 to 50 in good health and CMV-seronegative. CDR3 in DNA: TGTGCCAACGGACAGGCGCCCGGCTATGGCTACACCTTC. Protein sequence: CANGQAPGYGYTF.